A single sample is the source of the 32 T cell receptor beta chains below, sequenced in a study of blood T cell repertoires in COVID-19. Assay: immunoSEQ multiplex PCR; the TCRdb copy retains only in-frame clones and omits some. The sample consists of around 290,000 clones, 70% to 90% of them appearing once. The sample comprised peripheral blood. Receptors originate from a woman in her 70s with COVID-19, enrolled during active disease.

The V gene is TRBV27, the J gene TRBJ2-2; D is possibly TRBD2 (5 bases). CDR1 is MNHEY and CDR2 is SMNVEV in the germline V gene (reference sequence). The CDR3 is 16 residues long. Trimming cost V 6 bases and J 1 base, with 15 bases left between them. CDR3: CASSHLRERNTGELFF. The CDR3 DNA follows: TGTGCCAGCAGCCACTTGAGGGAGCGGAACACCGGGGAGCTGTTTTTT.

The chain uses TRBV6-5 and TRBJ2-7, with TRBD2 matching 11 bases. With V trimmed by 5 bases and J by 1 base, 4 bases remained unmatched. From germline, CDR1 is MNHEY and CDR2 SVGAGI. This CDR3 comprises 15 residues. This CDR3 is CASSPIAGGSYEQYF. The DNA of the CDR3 is TGTGCCAGCAGTCCGATAGCGGGGGGGTCCTACGAGCAGTACTTC.

This clone has only one observation. V and J are TRBV5-1 and TRBJ1-4; 7 bases align to TRBD1. V shed 4 bases and J 0 bases; nucleotides not matched to a gene: 12. CDR3 length: 18 amino acids. Germline V CDR1 and CDR2: SGHRS, YFSETQ. The CDR3 bases are TGCGCCAGCAGCAATCGCGGGACAGAAGCTGCAACTAATGAAAAACTGTTTTTT. This sequence encodes CASSNRGTEAATNEKLFF.

This rearrangement joins TRBV19 to TRBJ1-1; a possible D gene is TRBD1 (5 bases). The CDR3 is 14 residues long. The germline gives CDR1 LNHDA, CDR2 SQIVND (reference sequence). Deletions cut 3 bases from V and 2 bases from J, with 10 bases between. This chain's CDR3 is CASSMWQGNTEAFF. The CDR3 DNA sequence: TGTGCCAGTAGTATGTGGCAGGGAAACACTGAAGCTTTCTTT.

This rearrangement joins TRBV15 to TRBJ1-4, with D possibly being TRBD1 (6 bases). CDR1 and CDR2 from the germline V gene are LNHNV and YYDKDF (reference sequence). This CDR3 region has 16 residues. V dropped 2 bases and J dropped 0 bases, with 10 bases sitting between them. The CDR3 nucleotides are TGTGCCACCAGCAGAAATACAGGGTCAACTAATGAAAAACTGTTTTTT. As protein: CATSRNTGSTNEKLFF.

The chain links TRBV10-3 to TRBJ1-1; TRBD1 might be the D (6 bases). Germline V lookup: CDR1 ENHRY, CDR2 SYGVKD. This CDR3 region has 14 residues. Deletions cut 3 bases from V and 5 bases from J, with 13 bases between. As DNA, the CDR3 is TGTGCCATCAGTGAAGGCAGGGGAAGGACTGAAGCTTTCTTT. It specifies CAISEGRGRTEAFF.

This clone was counted once. The genes are TRBV28 and TRBJ1-1; no reliable D call. V was clipped by 3 bases and J by 0 bases, with 8 bases between them. Germline V CDR1 and CDR2: MDHEN, SYDVKM. The CDR3 runs 14 residues. DNA for the CDR3: TGTGCCAGCAGTTTTGGAGCAGTGAACACTGAAGCTTTCTTT. Protein sequence: CASSFGAVNTEAFF.

The chain employs TRBV5-1 and TRBJ2-2; D perhaps matches TRBD2 (7 bases). V was cut by 4 bases and J by 0 bases, with 13 bases left in between. Germline-derived CDR1 and CDR2 are SGHRS and YFSETQ. The CDR3 runs 16 residues. In nucleotides, the CDR3 is TGCGCCAGCAGCCTCGCGGGGGACACGAACACCGGGGAGCTGTTTTTT. The encoded protein is CASSLAGDTNTGELFF.

CDR3 residues: CALGRINYGGTF. The CDR3 coding sequence is TGTGCCTTGGGACGGATTAACTATGGTGGCACCTTC. The V and J genes are TRBV30 and TRBJ1-2, with D possibly TRBD1 on 5 matching bases. Germline V CDR1 and CDR2: GTSNPN, SVGIG (reference sequence). The CDR3 has 12 amino acids. Deletions cut 7 bases from V and 13 bases from J, with 22 bases between.

The chain is built from TRBV28 and TRBJ1-2; TRBD1 matches 8 bases. There are 14 residues in the CDR3. The germline V gene has CDR1 MDHEN and CDR2 SYDVKM. Trimming took 4 bases from V and 8 from J; bases not matched to a gene: 9. CDR3 amino acids: CASSSSQGVRGYTF. Written as DNA, the CDR3 is TGTGCCAGCAGTTCCTCACAGGGGGTTCGGGGCTACACCTTC.

In its sample, this clone was seen once. The chain combines TRBV28 with TRBJ2-7, with 7 bases that match TRBD1. Germline V gene sequence: CDR1 MDHEN, CDR2 SYDVKM. CDR3 length: 17 amino acids. The V gene end was trimmed by 0 bases and the J gene end by 6 bases; junction bases not matched to a gene: 14. The CDR3 DNA reads as TGTGCCAGCAGTTTATGCTACCGAGACAGGGTTACGTGCGAGCAGTACTTC. Protein: CASSLCYRDRVTCEQYF. Variable domain in full (rest from reference TRBV28 and TRBJ2-7): DVKVTQSSRYLVKRTGEKVFLECVQDMDHENMFWYRQDPGLGLRLIYFSYDVKMKEKGDIPEGYSVSREKKERFSLILESASTNQTSMYLCASSLCYRDRVTCEQYFGPGTRLTVT.

V gene TRBV18 combines with J gene TRBJ1-1, with a weak D call TRBD1 (6 bases). Germline V lookup: CDR1 KGHSH, CDR2 LQKENI. Trimming took off 3 bases at V and 4 bases at J, with 15 bases between the two ends. This CDR3 is 15 amino acids long. The CDR3 nucleotides are TGTGCCAGCTCACCCCCACAGGGTTGGAGCACTGAAGCTTTCTTT. Residues: CASSPPQGWSTEAFF. Together with reference TRBV18 and TRBJ1-1, the CDR3 gives the full variable domain: NAGVMQNPRHLVRRRGQEARLRCSPMKGHSHVYWYRQLPEEGLKFMVYLQKENIIDESGMPKERFSAEFPKEGPSILRIQQVVRGDSAAYFCASSPPQGWSTEAFFGQGTRLTVV.

V is TRBV12-5 and J is TRBJ1-1, with 7 bases fitting TRBD1. This CDR3 has 14 residues. Germline trimming cut 6 bases from V and 4 bases from J; bases unmatched to any gene: 8. The germline V gene encodes CDR1 LGHNT and CDR2 FRNRAP. The CDR3 nucleotides read TGTGCTAGTGGCCCCAAAGGGGGCGGCACTGAAGCTTTCTTT. Translated, it gives CASGPKGGGTEAFF.

The chain is built from TRBV19 and TRBJ1-5; D might be TRBD1 (6 bases). CDR1 is LNHDA, CDR2 SQIVND, per germline (reference sequence). The germline V and J ends were trimmed by 3 bases and 7 bases, with 16 bases remaining between them. The CDR3 covers 15 residues. The CDR3 sequence is CASSIPGGAKQPQHF. CDR3 bases: TGTGCCAGTAGTATCCCGGGGGGCGCGAAACAGCCCCAGCATTTT.

This clone appeared a few times. The chain uses TRBV11-2 and TRBJ2-7, with D maybe TRBD2 (6 bases). V lost 3 bases, J lost 7 bases, and 13 bases lay in between. The CDR3 has 13 amino acids. CDR1 is SGHAT and CDR2 is FQNNGV in the germline V gene. In DNA, the CDR3 is TGTGCCAGCAGCTTCTTCGGGGCGGGGGAGCAGTACTTC. It specifies CASSFFGAGEQYF.

The V and J genes are TRBV24-1 and TRBJ2-1; TRBD2 matches at 12 bases. This CDR3 contains 16 residues. V was pared by 7 bases and J by 2 bases, with 5 bases of the junction left unmatched. Germline CDR1 is KGHDR and CDR2 is SFDVKD. As DNA, the CDR3 is TGTGCCACCAGCGCGACTAGCGGGGGACCCTACAATGAGCAGTTCTTC. Translating it yields CATSATSGGPYNEQFF.

This chain connects TRBV29-1 to TRBJ2-2, with D tentatively TRBD1 (6 bases). Trimming removed 5 bases at V and 1 base at J, with 8 bases between. Looked up from germline, CDR1 is SQVTM and CDR2 is ANQGSEA. CDR3 length equals 13 residues. The CDR3 DNA reads TGCAGCGTTTCGGGACAGAACACCGGGGAGCTGTTTTTT. As protein: CSVSGQNTGELFF.

This chain uses TRBV5-1 with TRBJ1-1; D may be TRBD1 (5 bases). V gave up 4 bases and J gave up 1 base, with 11 bases separating them. This CDR3 is 14 amino acids long. Germline V gives CDR1 SGHRS, CDR2 YFSETQ. The CDR3 region is CASSPDTGNTEAFF. CDR3 bases: TGCGCCAGCAGCCCGGACACAGGGAACACTGAAGCTTTCTTT.

The chain couples TRBV6-5 to TRBJ2-7, with 7 bases aligning to TRBD1. The ends lost 6 bases at V and 7 bases at J; junction bases unmatched: 6. The length of the CDR3 is 12 residues. Germline V gene data show CDR1 as MNHEY and CDR2 as SVGAGI. CDR3 nucleotide sequence: TGTGCCAGCAGATCAGGGGGACGAGAGCAGTACTTC. Amino acids: CASRSGGREQYF.

This rearrangement joins TRBV2 to TRBJ1-5; 7 nucleotides agree with TRBD1. V gave up 3 bases and J gave up 6 bases; unmatched junction bases: 8. The CDR3 is 15 residues long. Germline V gives CDR1 SNHLY, CDR2 FYNNEI. The CDR3 nucleotides are TGTGCCAGCAGTGAGACGGACAGGATCTTTCAGCCCCAGCATTTT. It encodes CASSETDRIFQPQHF. Full variable domain (outside the CDR3, taken from reference TRBV2 and TRBJ1-5): EPEVTQTPSHQVTQMGQEVILRCVPISNHLYFYWYRQILGQKVEFLVSFYNNEISEKSEIFDDQFSVERPDGSNFTLKIRSTKLEDSAMYFCASSETDRIFQPQHFGDGTRLSIL.

This clone was seen a handful of times. The chain links TRBV20-1 to TRBJ1-1, with D tentatively TRBD1 (6 bases). CDR1 DFQATT and CDR2 SNEGSKA come from the germline V gene (reference sequence). V was pared by 3 bases and J by 1 base, with 15 bases between. The CDR3 contains 15 residues. DNA for the CDR3: TGCAGTGCTAGTCCAGCCGGGACACCGAACACTGAAGCTTTCTTT. This sequence encodes CSASPAGTPNTEAFF.

V is TRBV5-6 and J is TRBJ2-7; possibly TRBD2 for D (5 bases). In germline, CDR1 is SGHDT, CDR2 YYEEEE. Trimming took off 2 bases at V and 1 base at J, with 7 bases between the two ends. The CDR3 consists of 13 residues. The CDR3 here is CASSLLGSYEQYF. CDR3 coding DNA: TGTGCCAGCAGCTTACTAGGATCCTACGAGCAGTACTTC.

V and J are TRBV5-5 and TRBJ1-5; D is ambiguous. CDR3 length: 14 amino acids. CDR1 is SGHKS, CDR2 YYEKEE, per germline (reference sequence). Trimming removed 3 bases at V and 0 bases at J, with 7 bases between. This chain's CDR3 is CASSSHSSNQPQHF. The CDR3, as DNA: TGTGCCAGCAGCTCCCACAGTAGCAATCAGCCCCAGCATTTT.

J is TRBJ1-2 and V is TRBV7-9; D is uncertain. CDR3 size: 15 residues. Looked up from germline, CDR1 is SEHNR and CDR2 is FQNEAQ (reference sequence). Deletions cut 4 bases from V and 0 bases from J, with 12 bases between. The CDR3, as DNA: TGTGCCAGCAGCTCCCCCGCGGGCCCTAACTATGGCTACACCTTC. It translates to CASSSPAGPNYGYTF.

V is TRBV11-2 and J is TRBJ2-5; TRBD2 matches at 9 bases. The CDR3 covers 16 residues. The germline gives CDR1 SGHAT, CDR2 FQNNGV. The ends lost 2 bases at V and 4 bases at J; junction bases unmatched: 8. The CDR3 protein is CASSLLAGGMGETQYF. The CDR3 nucleotides are TGTGCCAGCAGCTTACTCGCGGGGGGGATGGGAGAGACCCAGTACTTC.

With respect to this clone: Other DNA sequences in the sample encode the same CDR3. The genes are TRBV6-5 and TRBJ2-5; TRBD2 might be the D (6 bases). The V gene's germline CDR1 is MNHEY and CDR2 SVGAGI. The CDR3 consists of 13 residues. V gave up 6 bases and J gave up 5 bases, with 13 bases separating them. This CDR3 reads CASSPPGVETQYF. Written as DNA, the CDR3 is TGTGCCAGCAGCCCCCCGGGGGTGGAGACCCAGTACTTC.

This clone was seen only a few times. The rearrangement uses TRBV29-1 and TRBJ2-7, with TRBD2 matching 10 bases. Germline CDR1 and CDR2: SQVTM and ANQGSEA. This CDR3 has 16 amino acids. Trimming removed 1 base from V and 2 bases from J; junction bases left unmatched: 8. Here the CDR3 DNA reads TGCAGCGTTGAAGGTCCCGCTAGCGGGGGAACCTACGAGCAGTACTTC. Encoded protein: CSVEGPASGGTYEQYF.

On this clone itself: The junction departs from germline at one end; a sequencing error may be responsible. The chain's CDR3 is CASSLAGGPRDEQFF. The CDR3 DNA is TGTGCCAGCAGTTTGGCGGGGGGGCCTAGGGATGAGCAGTTCTTC. The V call is TRBV5-6, the J call TRBJ2-1; the match to TRBD2 covers 9 bases. This CDR3 has 15 residues. The V gene's germline CDR1 is SGHDT and CDR2 YYEEEE.

The chain has TRBV5-1 and TRBJ2-5; TRBD2 matches at 7 bases. Germline loops: CDR1 SGHRS, CDR2 YFSETQ. This CDR3 region has 16 residues. V lost 2 bases and J lost 5; bases outside the gene matches: 12. CDR3 sequence: CASSLLVGGTSETQYF. The CDR3 DNA reads as TGCGCCAGCAGCTTACTGGTGGGGGGGACCTCGGAGACCCAGTACTTC.

This clone has just a few counts. The V call is TRBV5-1, the J call TRBJ1-2; no firm D call. V lost 0 bases, J lost 1 base, and 7 bases lay in between. Germline V gene lookup returns CDR1 SGHRS and CDR2 YFSETQ. The CDR3 is 14 amino acids. The chain's CDR3 is CASSLGSFNYGYTF. CDR3 nucleotides: TGCGCCAGCAGCTTGGGCAGTTTTAACTATGGCTACACCTTC.

This chain connects TRBV30 to TRBJ1-6; TRBD1 is a possible D gene (6 bases). The CDR3 contains 12 residues. The germline CDR1 and CDR2 sequences are GTSNPN and SVGIG (reference sequence). V lost 4 bases and J 18 bases, leaving 19 bases between the germline ends. CDR3 bases: TGTGCCTGGATGTCAGGGGCCCGAATTAGCCACTTT. It yields the protein CAWMSGARISHF. The variable domain in full, completed from reference TRBV30 and TRBJ1-6, reads SQTIHQWPATLVQPVGSPLSLECTVEGTSNPNLYWYRQAAGRGLQLLFYSVGIGQISSEVPQNLSASRPQDRQFILSSKKLLLSDSGFYLCAWMSGARISHFGNGTRLTVT.

The gene calls are TRBV4-1 and TRBJ1-2; a possible D gene is TRBD1 (6 bases). Looked up from germline, CDR1 is MGHRA and CDR2 is YSYEKL. V dropped 0 bases and J dropped 4 bases, with 6 bases sitting between them. The CDR3 is 13 residues long. In DNA, the CDR3 is TGCGCCAGCAGCCAAGAGGGGGCCTATGGCTACACCTTC. It is translated as CASSQEGAYGYTF.